What follows are 4 T cell receptor beta chains derived from one specimen sequenced in a study of T cell clones after liver transplantation. Only in-frame clones appear in the TCRdb table, and some are missing; sequencing was by immunoSEQ multiplex PCR. The data hold roughly 97,000 clones, with 82% observed a single time. This sample comprised CD4+ T cells from blood, obtained before liver transplant. The receptors were sampled from a human donor who received a liver transplant.

Comment on this clone: A much larger clone lies one base from this, so it may be a read error. This CDR3 is CASSLEYGYTF. The CDR3 coding sequence is TGTGCCAGCAGCTTGGAATATGGCTACACCTTC. The rearrangement joins TRBV5-6 to TRBJ1-2; the D is unclear. The V and J ends lost 0 bases and 5 bases respectively, with 2 bases between them. The germline CDR1 and CDR2 sequences are SGHDT and YYEEEE. CDR3 length equals 11 residues.

J is TRBJ1-2 and V is TRBV28; D may be TRBD1 (6 bases). Looked up from germline, CDR1 is MDHEN and CDR2 is SYDVKM. V lost 4 bases and J 8 bases, leaving 17 bases between the germline ends. The CDR3 covers 14 residues. DNA of the CDR3: TGTGCCAGCAGTTCTCTCCCCGGGACAAGGGGCTACACCTTC. It yields the protein CASSSLPGTRGYTF.

Written as DNA, the CDR3 is TGTGCCAGCTCACCACTTGACGGCTCCTACGAGCAGTACTTC. It is translated as CASSPLDGSYEQYF. This chain links TRBV18 with TRBJ2-7; D unclear. V was pared by 1 base and J by 0 bases, with 7 bases between. Germline V CDR1 and CDR2: KGHSH, LQKENI. The CDR3 covers 14 residues.

The V call is TRBV28, the J call TRBJ1-4; D possibly corresponds to TRBD1 (5 bases). Germline V gives CDR1 MDHEN, CDR2 SYDVKM. The CDR3 sequence is 14 residues long. The germline V and J ends were trimmed by 2 bases and 8 bases, with 12 bases remaining between them. CDR3 region: CASSLIGVREKLFF. CDR3 DNA: TGTGCCAGCAGTTTAATAGGGGTCAGAGAAAAACTGTTTTTT.